The clone carrying this TCR beta chain occurred once. TCRdb reprocessed the RT-PCR reads with MiXCR, giving one entry per CDR3 protein. The sample comprises about 680,000 distinct CDR3 sequences, approximately 15% of which are singletons, and about 3.6% rests with the top ten. Per the germline V gene, CDR1 is MNHEY and CDR2 is SVGEGT. The CDR3 totals 16 residues. V trimming: 7 bases; J trimming: 3 bases; junction bases outside the gene matches: 10. The sequenced sample was memory CD4+ T cells from blood. The V call is TRBV6-2 or TRBV6-3, the J call TRBJ2-1; TRBD1 aligns across 9 bases. The TCR originated in a female donor in good health, serving as a healthy control. The CDR3 nucleotides read TGTGCCAGCATTCCCCCAAGACAGGGGGTCTACAATGAGCAGTTCTTC. This gives the protein CASIPPRQGVYNEQFF.